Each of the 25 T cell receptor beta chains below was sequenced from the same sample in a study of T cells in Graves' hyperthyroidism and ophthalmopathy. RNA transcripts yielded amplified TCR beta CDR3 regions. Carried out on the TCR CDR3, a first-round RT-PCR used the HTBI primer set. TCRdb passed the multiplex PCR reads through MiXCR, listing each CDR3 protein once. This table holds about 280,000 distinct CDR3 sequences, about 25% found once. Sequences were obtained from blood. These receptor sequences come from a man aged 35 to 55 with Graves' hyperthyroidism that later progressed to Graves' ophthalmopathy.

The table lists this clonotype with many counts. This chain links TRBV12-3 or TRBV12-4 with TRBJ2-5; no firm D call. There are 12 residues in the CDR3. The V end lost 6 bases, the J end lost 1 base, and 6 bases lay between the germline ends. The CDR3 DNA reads TGTGCCAGCAGGGGCCCCCAAGAGACCCAGTACTTC. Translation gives CASRGPQETQYF.

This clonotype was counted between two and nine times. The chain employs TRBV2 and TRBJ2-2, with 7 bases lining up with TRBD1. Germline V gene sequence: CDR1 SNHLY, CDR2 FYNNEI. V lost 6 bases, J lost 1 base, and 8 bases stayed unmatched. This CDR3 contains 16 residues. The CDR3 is CASRGQFIQNTGELFF. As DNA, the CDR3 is TGTGCCAGCAGGGGACAGTTCATTCAGAACACCGGGGAGCTGTTTTTT. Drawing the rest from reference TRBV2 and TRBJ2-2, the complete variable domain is EPEVTQTPSHQVTQMGQEVILRCVPISNHLYFYWYRQILGQKVEFLVSFYNNEISEKSEIFDDQFSVERPDGSNFTLKIRSTKLEDSAMYFCASRGQFIQNTGELFFGEGSRLTVL.

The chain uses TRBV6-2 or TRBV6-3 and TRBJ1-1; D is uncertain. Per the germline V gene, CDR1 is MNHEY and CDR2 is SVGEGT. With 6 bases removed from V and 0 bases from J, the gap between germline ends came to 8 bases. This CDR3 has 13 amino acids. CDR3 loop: CASSWPVNTEAFF. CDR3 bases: TGTGCCAGCAGCTGGCCGGTGAACACTGAAGCTTTCTTT.

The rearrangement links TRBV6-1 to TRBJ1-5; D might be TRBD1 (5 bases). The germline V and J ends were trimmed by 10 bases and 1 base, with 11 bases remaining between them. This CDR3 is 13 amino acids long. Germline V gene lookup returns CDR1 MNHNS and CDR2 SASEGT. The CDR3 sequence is CAISRESNQPQHF. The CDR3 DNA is TGTGCCATCAGCAGGGAAAGCAATCAGCCCCAGCATTTT.

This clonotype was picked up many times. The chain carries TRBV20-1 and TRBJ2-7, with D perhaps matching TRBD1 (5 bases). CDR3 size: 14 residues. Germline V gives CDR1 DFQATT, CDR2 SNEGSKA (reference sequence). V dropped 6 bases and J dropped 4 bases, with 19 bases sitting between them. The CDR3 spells CSATRTSGFYEQYF. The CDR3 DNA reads TGCAGTGCCACACGTACCTCAGGGTTTTACGAGCAGTACTTC.

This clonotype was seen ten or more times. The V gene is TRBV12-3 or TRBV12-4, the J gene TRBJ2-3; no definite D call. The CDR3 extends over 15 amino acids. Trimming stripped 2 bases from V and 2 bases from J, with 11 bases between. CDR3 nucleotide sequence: TGTGCCAGCAGTTTAACATCGGTCTTCACAGATACGCAGTATTTT. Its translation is CASSLTSVFTDTQYF.

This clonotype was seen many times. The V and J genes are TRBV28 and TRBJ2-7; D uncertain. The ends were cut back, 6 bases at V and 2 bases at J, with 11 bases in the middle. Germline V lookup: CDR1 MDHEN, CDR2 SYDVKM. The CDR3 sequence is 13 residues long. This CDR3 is CASSPLLAYEQYF. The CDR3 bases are TGTGCCAGCAGCCCTTTATTGGCCTACGAGCAGTACTTC.

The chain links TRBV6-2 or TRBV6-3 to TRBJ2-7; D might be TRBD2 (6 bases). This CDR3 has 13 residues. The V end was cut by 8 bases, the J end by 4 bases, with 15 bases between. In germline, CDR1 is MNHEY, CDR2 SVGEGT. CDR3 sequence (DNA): TGTGCCAGCGACAGTACGGCGGGATACGAGCAGTACTTC. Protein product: CASDSTAGYEQYF.

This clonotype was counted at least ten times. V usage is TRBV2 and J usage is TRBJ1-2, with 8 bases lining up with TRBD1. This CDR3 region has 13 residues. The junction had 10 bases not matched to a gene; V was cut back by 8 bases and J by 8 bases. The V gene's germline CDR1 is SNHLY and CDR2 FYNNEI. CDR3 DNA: TGTGCCAGCGGGGTGGACAGGGTGGACGGCTACACCTTC. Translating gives CASGVDRVDGYTF.

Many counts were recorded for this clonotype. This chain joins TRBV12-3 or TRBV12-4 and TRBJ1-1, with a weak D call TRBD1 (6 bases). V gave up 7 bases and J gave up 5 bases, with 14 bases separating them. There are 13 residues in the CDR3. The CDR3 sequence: CASTKERGTEAFF. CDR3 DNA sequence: TGTGCCAGCACAAAGGAAAGGGGGACTGAAGCTTTCTTT.

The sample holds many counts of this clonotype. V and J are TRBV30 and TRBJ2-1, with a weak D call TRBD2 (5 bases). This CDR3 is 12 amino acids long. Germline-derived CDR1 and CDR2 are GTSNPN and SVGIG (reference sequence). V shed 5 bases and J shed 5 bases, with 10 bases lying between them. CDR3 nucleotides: TGTGCCTGGGGGCTCGGGAACAATGAGCAGTTCTTC. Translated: CAWGLGNNEQFF.

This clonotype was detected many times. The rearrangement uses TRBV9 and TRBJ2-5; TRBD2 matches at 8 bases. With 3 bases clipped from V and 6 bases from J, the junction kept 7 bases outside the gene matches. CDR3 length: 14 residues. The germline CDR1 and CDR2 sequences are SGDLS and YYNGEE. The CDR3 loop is CASSESGSLKTQYF. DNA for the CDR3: TGTGCCAGCAGCGAGAGCGGGAGTTTAAAGACCCAGTACTTC.

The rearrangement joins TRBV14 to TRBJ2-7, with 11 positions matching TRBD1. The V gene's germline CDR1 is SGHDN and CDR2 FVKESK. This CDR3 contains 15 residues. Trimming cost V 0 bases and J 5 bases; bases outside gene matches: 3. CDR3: CASSQDRDRGNEQYF. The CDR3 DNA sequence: TGTGCCAGCAGCCAAGACCGGGACAGGGGGAACGAGCAGTACTTC.

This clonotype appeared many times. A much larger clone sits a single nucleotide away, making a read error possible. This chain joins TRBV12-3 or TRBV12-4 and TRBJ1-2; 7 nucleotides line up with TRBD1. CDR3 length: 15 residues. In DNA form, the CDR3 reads TGTGCCAGCAGCTGGGGGGACAGAGTTAACTATGGCAACACCTTC. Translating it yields CASSWGDRVNYGNTF.

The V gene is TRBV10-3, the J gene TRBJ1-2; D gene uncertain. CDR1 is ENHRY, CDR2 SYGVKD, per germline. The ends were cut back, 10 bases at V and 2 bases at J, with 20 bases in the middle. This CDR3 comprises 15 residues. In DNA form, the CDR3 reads TGTGCCACCCCAAATCCTGACAAGACCAACTATGGCTACACCTTC. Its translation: CATPNPDKTNYGYTF.

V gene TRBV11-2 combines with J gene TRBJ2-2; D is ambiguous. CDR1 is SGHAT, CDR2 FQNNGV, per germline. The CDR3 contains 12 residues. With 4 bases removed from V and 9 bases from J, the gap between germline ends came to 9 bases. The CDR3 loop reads CASSYPARELFF. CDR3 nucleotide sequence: TGTGCCAGCAGCTACCCAGCGCGGGAGCTGTTTTTT. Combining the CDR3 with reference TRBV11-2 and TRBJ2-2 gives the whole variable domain EAGVAQSPRYKIIEKRQSVAFWCNPISGHATLYWYQQILGQGPKLLIQFQNNGVVDDSQLPKDRFSAERLKGVDSTLKIQPAKLEDSAVYLCASSYPARELFFGEGSRLTVL.

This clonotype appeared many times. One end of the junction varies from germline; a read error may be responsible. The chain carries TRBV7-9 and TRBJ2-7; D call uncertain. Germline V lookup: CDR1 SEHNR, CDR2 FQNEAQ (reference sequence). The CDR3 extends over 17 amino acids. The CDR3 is CARRHDSLRCFSYEQYF. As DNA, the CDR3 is TGTGCCCGCAGACACGACTCCCTACGATGTTTTTCCTACGAGCAGTACTTC. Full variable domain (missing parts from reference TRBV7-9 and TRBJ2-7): DTGVSQNPRHKITKRGQNVTFRCDPISEHNRLYWYRQTLGQGPEFLTYFQNEAQLEKSRLLSDRFSAERPKGSFSTLEIQRTEQGDSAMYLCARRHDSLRCFSYEQYFGPGTRLTVT.

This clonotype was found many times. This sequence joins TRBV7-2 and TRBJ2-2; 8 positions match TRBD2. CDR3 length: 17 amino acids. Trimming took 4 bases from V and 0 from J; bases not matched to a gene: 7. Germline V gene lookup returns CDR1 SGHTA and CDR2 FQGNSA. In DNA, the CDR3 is TGTGCCAGCAGCTCTCGGACTAGCTCCGCGAACACCGGGGAGCTGTTTTTT. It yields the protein CASSSRTSSANTGELFF.

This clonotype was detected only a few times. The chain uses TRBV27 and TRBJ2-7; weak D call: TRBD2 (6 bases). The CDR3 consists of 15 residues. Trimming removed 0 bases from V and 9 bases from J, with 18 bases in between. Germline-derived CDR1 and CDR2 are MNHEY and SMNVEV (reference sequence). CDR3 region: CASSLSFFGSWGQYF. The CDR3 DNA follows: TGTGCCAGCAGTTTATCGTTCTTCGGGAGCTGGGGGCAGTACTTC.

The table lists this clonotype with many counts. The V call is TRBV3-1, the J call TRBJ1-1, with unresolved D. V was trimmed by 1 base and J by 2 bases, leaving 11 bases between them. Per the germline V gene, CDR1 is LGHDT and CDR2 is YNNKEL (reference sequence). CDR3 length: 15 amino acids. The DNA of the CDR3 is TGTGCCAGCAGCCAAGGATACGAAATAAACACTGAAGCTTTCTTT. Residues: CASSQGYEINTEAFF.

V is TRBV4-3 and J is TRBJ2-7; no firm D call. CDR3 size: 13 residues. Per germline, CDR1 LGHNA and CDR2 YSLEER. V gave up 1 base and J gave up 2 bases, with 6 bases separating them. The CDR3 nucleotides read TGCGCCAGCAGCCAAGGTGATGCCTACGAGCAGTACTTC. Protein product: CASSQGDAYEQYF.

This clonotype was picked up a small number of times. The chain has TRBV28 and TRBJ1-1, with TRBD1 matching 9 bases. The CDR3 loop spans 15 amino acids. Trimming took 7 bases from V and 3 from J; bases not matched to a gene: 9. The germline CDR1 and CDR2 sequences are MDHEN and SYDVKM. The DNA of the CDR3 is TGTGCCAGCAATTCGGAGGGACAGGGCTACACTGAAGCTTTCTTT. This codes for CASNSEGQGYTEAFF.

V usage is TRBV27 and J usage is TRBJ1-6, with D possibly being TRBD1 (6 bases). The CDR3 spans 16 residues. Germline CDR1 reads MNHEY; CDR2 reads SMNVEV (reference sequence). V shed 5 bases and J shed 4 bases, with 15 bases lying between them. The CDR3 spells CASSQQGFKYNSPLHF. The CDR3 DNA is TGTGCCAGCAGTCAACAGGGTTTCAAATATAATTCACCCCTCCACTTT.

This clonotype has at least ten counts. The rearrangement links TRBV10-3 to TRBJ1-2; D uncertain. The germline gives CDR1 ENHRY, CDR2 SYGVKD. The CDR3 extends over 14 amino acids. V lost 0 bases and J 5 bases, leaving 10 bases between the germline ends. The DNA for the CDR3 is TGTGCCATCAGTGAGTCGGTGCTCTTTTATGGCTACACCTTC. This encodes CAISESVLFYGYTF.

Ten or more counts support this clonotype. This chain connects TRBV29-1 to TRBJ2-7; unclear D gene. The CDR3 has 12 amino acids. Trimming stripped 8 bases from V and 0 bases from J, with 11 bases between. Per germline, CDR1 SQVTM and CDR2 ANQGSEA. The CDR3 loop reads CSFASVSYEQYF. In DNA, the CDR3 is TGCAGCTTCGCGAGCGTCTCCTACGAGCAGTACTTC.